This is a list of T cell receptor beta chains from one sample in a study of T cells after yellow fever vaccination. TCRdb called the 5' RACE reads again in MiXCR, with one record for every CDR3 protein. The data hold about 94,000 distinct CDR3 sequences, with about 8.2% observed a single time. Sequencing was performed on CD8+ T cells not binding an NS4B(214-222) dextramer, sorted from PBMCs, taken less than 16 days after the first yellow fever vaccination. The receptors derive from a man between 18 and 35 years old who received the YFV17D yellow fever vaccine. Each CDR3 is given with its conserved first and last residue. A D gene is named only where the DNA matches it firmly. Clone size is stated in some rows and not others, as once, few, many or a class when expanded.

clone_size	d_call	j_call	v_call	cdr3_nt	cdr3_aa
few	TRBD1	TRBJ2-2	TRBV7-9	TGTGCCAGCAGCACCGAGACAGGGGGCGCCGACGGGGAGCTGTTTTTT	CASSTETGGADGELFF
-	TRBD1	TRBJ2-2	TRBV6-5	TGTGCCAGCAGTTACGGGACAGGGAAACTGGGGGAGCTGTTTTTT	CASSYGTGKLGELFF
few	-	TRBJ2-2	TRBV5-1	TGCGCCAGCAGCTTATCGGGGGCTAACACCGGGGAGCTGTTTTTT	CASSLSGANTGELFF
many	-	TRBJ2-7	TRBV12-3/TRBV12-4	TGTGCCAGCAGTTTCAGGACCTACGAGCAGTACTTC	CASSFRTYEQYF
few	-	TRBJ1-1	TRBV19	TGTGCCAGTAGTATGGGGGCGAACACTGAAGCTTTCTTT	CASSMGANTEAFF
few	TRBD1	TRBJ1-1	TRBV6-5	TGTGCCAGCAGTTTTACTACAGGGGACTCTGAAGCTTTCTTT	CASSFTTGDSEAFF
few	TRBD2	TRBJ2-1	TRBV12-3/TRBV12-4	TGTGCCAGCAGTCGTCTAGCGGGGGGAGCCTACAATGAGCAGTTCTTC	CASSRLAGGAYNEQFF
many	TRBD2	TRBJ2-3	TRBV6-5	TGTGCCAGCAGTTATGGCGGGGGAGGGAATACGCAGTATTTT	CASSYGGGGNTQYF
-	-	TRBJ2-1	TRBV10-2	TGCGCCAGCAGTGTAGGGGCGTTGGGCAATGAGCAGTTCTTC	CASSVGALGNEQFF
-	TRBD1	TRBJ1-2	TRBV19	TGTGCCAGTAGTGCATATGGGACAGGGGGCAGCTATGGCTACACCTTC	CASSAYGTGGSYGYTF
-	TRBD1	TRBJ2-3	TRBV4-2	TGTGCCAGCAGCCAAGACATAACAGGGGGCTCAGATACGCAGTATTTT	CASSQDITGGSDTQYF
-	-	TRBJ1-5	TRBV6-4	TGTGCCAGCAGGGACCCTAGAGGCAGGATCAATCAGCCCCAGCATTTT	CASRDPRGRINQPQHF
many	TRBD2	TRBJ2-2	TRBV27	TGTGCCAGCAGCTGGGGACTAGCCCTGGCCGGGGAGCTGTTTTTT	CASSWGLALAGELFF
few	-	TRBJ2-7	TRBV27	TGTGCCAGCAGTTTAGGGCAGGGACGAGAGCAGTACTTC	CASSLGQGREQYF
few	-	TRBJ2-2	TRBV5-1	TGCGCCAGCAGCCAATTTCAGGGAAGCCCGAACACCGGGGAGCTGTTTTTT	CASSQFQGSPNTGELFF
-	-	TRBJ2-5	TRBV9	TGTGCCAGCAGCTCCCTAGGAGCAGGGGCGCCACAAGAGACCCAGTACTTC	CASSSLGAGAPQETQYF
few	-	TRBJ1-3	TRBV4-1	TGCGCCAGCAGCCAAGTCTCCGGTATGCCAAACACCATATATTTT	CASSQVSGMPNTIYF
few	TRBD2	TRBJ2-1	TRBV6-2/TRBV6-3	TGTGCCAGCAGTTATAGAACTAGCGGGTACAATGAGCAGTTCTTC	CASSYRTSGYNEQFF
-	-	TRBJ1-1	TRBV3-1	TGTGCCAGCAGCCAAGATTACCGGGGAGCTTTCTTT	CASSQDYRGAFF
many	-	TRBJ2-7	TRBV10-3	TGTGCCATCAGTGATCTTACCACAGGGAAGATGGGCTCCTACGAGCAGTACTTC	CAISDLTTGKMGSYEQYF
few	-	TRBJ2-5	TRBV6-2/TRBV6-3	TGTGCCAGCAGTTACTCGCCTCGGGAGACCCAGTACTTC	CASSYSPRETQYF
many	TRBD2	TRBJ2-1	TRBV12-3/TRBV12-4	TGTGCCAGCAATCCTAGCGGGGTCTACAATGAGCAGTTCTTC	CASNPSGVYNEQFF